This is a list of T cell receptor beta chains from one sample in a study of blood T cells in healthy people across ages. TCRdb reanalysed the 5' RACE reads using MiXCR and keeps one entry per CDR3 protein. The sample consists of nearly 1 million distinct CDR3 sequences, around 54% of them appearing once. Sequenced sample: blood. The receptors stem from a woman aged 55 to 70 in good health. Both conserved end residues are part of each CDR3. The D gene is left open where the match is weak. The listing skips clone size in some rows; elsewhere it reads once, few, many or a size class.

15	TRBJ2-7	TRBV19	.	.	TGTGCCAGTAATTCTGCTCGGGACGGCCGCTACGAGCAGTACTTC	CASNSARDGRYEQYF
14	TRBJ2-1	TRBV6-2/TRBV6-3	few	TRBD2	TGTGCCAGCCTTGGACTAGCCAGTTACAATGAGCAGTTCTTC	CASLGLASYNEQFF
13	TRBJ2-1	TRBV12-3/TRBV12-4	.	.	TGTGCCAGCCGGACGTGGGGCGTCGATGAGCAGTTCTTC	CASRTWGVDEQFF
16	TRBJ1-2	TRBV4-2	few	TRBD1	TGTGCCAGCAGCCCAAAGAGGGGACAGGGCAACTATGGCTACACCTTC	CASSPKRGQGNYGYTF
15	TRBJ2-7	TRBV11-2	.	.	TGTGCCAGCAGCCATTGGGATGTTCAGTCCTACGAGCAGTACTTC	CASSHWDVQSYEQYF
12	TRBJ2-1	TRBV3-1	.	.	TGTGCCAGCAGCCGTTCCCGGAATGAGCAGTTCTTC	CASSRSRNEQFF
14	TRBJ2-5	TRBV6-2/TRBV6-3	.	.	TGTGCCCGCAGTTACACGACGGGGAGAAAGACCCAGTACTTC	CARSYTTGRKTQYF
16	TRBJ2-6	TRBV28	few	.	TGTGCCAGCAGTGAAGAGGGGCGCCTTGGGGCCAACGTCCTGACTTTC	CASSEEGRLGANVLTF
12	TRBJ1-1	TRBV5-1	.	.	TGCGCCAGCAGCTCGTACAACACTGAAGCTTTCTTT	CASSSYNTEAFF
13	TRBJ2-7	TRBV1	once	.	TGCACCGGTCGGGCCTGGCGGCCCTACGAGCAGTACTTC	CTGRAWRPYEQYF
16	TRBJ2-5	TRBV9	many	.	TGTGCCAGCAGCGTAGCATTTAGCGGTTTCCAAGAGACCCAGTACTTC	CASSVAFSGFQETQYF
13	TRBJ2-4	TRBV10-3	.	TRBD1	TGTGCCATCAGTGAAACGGACAGGGCCGCGAAGTACTTC	CAISETDRAAKYF
17	TRBJ1-1	TRBV7-8	once	.	TGTGCCAGCATTACCTTCCTCCACTCATCCTCGAACACTGAAGCTTTCTTT	CASITFLHSSSNTEAFF
12	TRBJ2-7	TRBV30	.	.	TGTGCCTGGAGTTCTACCCCCTACGAGCAGTACTTC	CAWSSTPYEQYF
14	TRBJ1-2	TRBV29-1	.	.	TGCAGCGTCGGGGACTCGTCGGGGGGTACTGGCTACACCTTC	CSVGDSSGGTGYTF
13	TRBJ2-7	TRBV12-3/TRBV12-4	many	TRBD1	TGTGCCAGCACTCTGGACAGGGGTAACGAGCAGTACTTC	CASTLDRGNEQYF
17	TRBJ2-7	TRBV28	.	TRBD2	TGTGCCAGCAGTTTAACTAGCGGCCCGCCCATTAGCAACGAGCAGTACTTC	CASSLTSGPPISNEQYF
13	TRBJ2-6	TRBV28	.	.	TGTGCGATAGCACCGTCTGGGGCCAACGTCCTGACTTTC	CAIAPSGANVLTF
16	TRBJ2-5	TRBV7-2	once	.	TGTGCCAGCAGCTTAGCCGCTAGCAGACCCCAAGAGACCCAGTACTTC	CASSLAASRPQETQYF
14	TRBJ1-6	TRBV4-3	few	.	TGCGCCAGCAGCCAAGGTTCAGAGAGTTCACCCCTCCACTTT	CASSQGSESSPLHF
14	TRBJ1-1	TRBV20-1	.	.	TGCAGTGCTAGAGATCATGGAGGGAACACTGAAGCTTTCTTT	CSARDHGGNTEAFF
15	TRBJ2-1	TRBV7-2	.	TRBD2	TGTGCCAGCGGCTTCACTAGCGGGAGTCGGGGTGAGCAGTTCTTC	CASGFTSGSRGEQFF
14	TRBJ2-3	TRBV20-1	.	.	TGCAGTGCTACGTACAGGGACGGCTTAGATACGCAGTATTTT	CSATYRDGLDTQYF
14	TRBJ1-1	TRBV12-3/TRBV12-4	.	TRBD1	TGTGCCAGCAGCCTACCACAGGGGAACTCTGAAGCTTTCTTT	CASSLPQGNSEAFF
14	TRBJ2-7	TRBV15	.	.	TGTGCCACCAGCGCAGGAACACTACCCTACGAGCAGTACTTC	CATSAGTLPYEQYF
14	TRBJ1-4	TRBV4-1	.	.	TGCGCCAGCAGGATGACAGTAAATAATGAAAAACTGTTTTTT	CASRMTVNNEKLFF
14	TRBJ2-2	TRBV2	.	.	TGTGCCAGCAAGGAACAAGTGAACACCGGGGAGCTGTTTTTT	CASKEQVNTGELFF
14	TRBJ2-7	TRBV20-1	few	TRBD2	TGCAGTGCTAAGGCGGGGACTATGCTCGACGAGCAGTACTTC	CSAKAGTMLDEQYF
16	TRBJ2-3	TRBV15	few	TRBD2	TGTGCCACCAGCAGAGTGGCGGGAGGGCGCTCAGATACGCAGTATTTT	CATSRVAGGRSDTQYF
19	TRBJ1-2	TRBV4-2	.	TRBD1	TGTGCCAGCAGCCAAGCAAGAACTTCGCAGGGGGCGCGAATTCATGGCTACACCTTC	CASSQARTSQGARIHGYTF
16	TRBJ2-3	TRBV5-1	few	.	TGCGCCAGCACGAAAACGACAGGCAGTAGCACAGATACGCAGTATTTT	CASTKTTGSSTDTQYF
14	TRBJ2-7	TRBV12-3/TRBV12-4	.	TRBD1	TGTGCCAGCAGACTGGGGACAGATTCTTACGAGCAGTACTTC	CASRLGTDSYEQYF
17	TRBJ2-5	TRBV10-2	.	TRBD2	TGCGCCAGCAGTGAGGTAGCGGGAGAGTATTTGGGAGAGACCCAGTACTTC	CASSEVAGEYLGETQYF
17	TRBJ2-1	TRBV4-1	few	TRBD2	TGCGCCAGCAGCCCCGGGGGACTAGCGGGAGCCGGCAATGAGCAGTTCTTC	CASSPGGLAGAGNEQFF
18	TRBJ1-5	TRBV12-3/TRBV12-4	.	TRBD1	TGTGCCAGCAGTACCGGGACAGGGGGGCTCTATAGCAATCAGCCCCAGCATTTT	CASSTGTGGLYSNQPQHF
17	TRBJ2-6	TRBV28	many	.	TGTGCCACCCGTCCCACGGGCGGCTACTCTGGGGCCAACGTCCTGACTTTC	CATRPTGGYSGANVLTF
13	TRBJ1-2	TRBV3-1	.	.	TGTGCCAGCCGTACATCGGGGGGTAGTGGCTACACCTTC	CASRTSGGSGYTF
14	TRBJ1-4	TRBV3-1	.	.	TGTGCCAGCAGGTCCGACAGGTGGGATGAAAAACTGTTTTTT	CASRSDRWDEKLFF
14	TRBJ2-1	TRBV25-1	.	.	TGTGCCAGCAGTGTTGCCCAGGGGTACAATGAGCAGTTCTTC	CASSVAQGYNEQFF
16	TRBJ2-3	TRBV12-3/TRBV12-4	.	TRBD2	TGTGCCAGCAGTTTCGGGGGGGCACTGAGACCAGATACGCAGTATTTT	CASSFGGALRPDTQYF
16	TRBJ2-1	TRBV20-1	.	TRBD2	TGCAGTGCTAGAGATAGGGCTAGCGGGGTCTACAATGAGCAGTTCTTC	CSARDRASGVYNEQFF
14	TRBJ1-2	TRBV2	few	TRBD1	TGTGCCAGCAGTGGGACAGGCCCTCCCTATCGCTACACCTTC	CASSGTGPPYRYTF
19	TRBJ2-1	TRBV7-9	.	TRBD2	TGTGCCAGCAGCTTAGCGACCGGGACTAGCGGACTCTCCTACAATGAGCAGTTCTTC	CASSLATGTSGLSYNEQFF
14	TRBJ1-5	TRBV5-1	few	.	TGCGCCAGCAGCTTGACGACAGGCAATCAGCCCCAGCATTTT	CASSLTTGNQPQHF
18	TRBJ2-7	TRBV27	.	.	TGTGCCAGCAGCCGGACGATAGGGCCGGACTACTCCGCCTACGAGCAGTACTTC	CASSRTIGPDYSAYEQYF